Shown below are 24 T cell receptor beta chains from a single sample sequenced in a study of cytomegalovirus exposure and HLA in healthy donors. The PCR used 60 Vbeta and 13 Jbeta primers. This table comes from immunoSEQ multiplex PCR, and its TCRdb copy is limited to in-frame clones, with some not included. The table lists about 200,000 clones, roughly four fifths of them singletons, with more than 1.5% in the top ten. The sample was PBMCs. The receptors here all came from a man aged 18 to 30 in good health and CMV-seronegative.

The chain has TRBV4-3 and TRBJ1-6; possibly TRBD1 for D (5 bases). In germline, CDR1 is LGHNA, CDR2 YSLEER. V dropped 0 bases and J dropped 7 bases, with 10 bases sitting between them. The CDR3 covers 15 residues. This CDR3 reads CASSQDSRANSPLHF. DNA of the CDR3: TGCGCCAGCAGCCAAGATTCCAGGGCAAATTCACCCCTCCACTTT.

This chain uses TRBV9 with TRBJ2-2; D is possibly TRBD1 (6 bases). The CDR3 has 15 residues. In germline, CDR1 is SGDLS, CDR2 YYNGEE. Trimming removed 0 bases at V and 4 bases at J, with 10 bases between. The CDR3 bases are TGTGCCAGCAGCGTAGAGGGACACTCCACCGGGGAGCTGTTTTTT. Its translation is CASSVEGHSTGELFF.

Worth noting for this clone: A read error may produce the germline difference seen at one junction end. V and J are TRBV7-9 and TRBJ2-7; 7 bases agree with TRBD1. The CDR3 spans 15 residues. Germline V gene data show CDR1 as SEHNR and CDR2 as FQNEAQ (reference sequence). The CDR3 here is CSSSHLHDRANEQYF. CDR3 nucleotide sequence: TGTTCCAGCAGTCATCTCCACGACAGGGCCAACGAGCAGTACTTC.

The chain employs TRBV7-2 and TRBJ2-7; TRBD1 is a possible D gene (5 bases). V lost 0 bases, J lost 2 bases, and 11 bases lay in between. Per the germline V gene, CDR1 is SGHTA and CDR2 is FQGNSA. The CDR3 is 15 residues long. The CDR3 is CASSLAGGATYEQYF. The CDR3 DNA follows: TGTGCCAGCAGCTTAGCGGGTGGGGCCACCTACGAGCAGTACTTC.

The chain recombines TRBV9 with TRBJ1-2; a weak D match, TRBD1 (6 bases). Trimming cost V 0 bases and J 4 bases, with 13 bases left between them. This CDR3 contains 15 residues. The germline gives CDR1 SGDLS, CDR2 YYNGEE. This CDR3 is CASSVGGRGSYGYTF. For the CDR3, the DNA is TGTGCCAGCAGCGTAGGGGGCAGGGGTAGCTATGGCTACACCTTC.

The rearrangement joins TRBV4-3 to TRBJ2-1, with TRBD2 identical over 14 bases. The CDR3 runs 16 residues. Germline-derived CDR1 and CDR2 are LGHNA and YSLEER. J was trimmed by 4 bases and V by 4 bases; bases with no gene match: 3. The CDR3 nucleotides are TGCGCCAGCAGCCTAGGGACTAGCGGGAGTTACAATGAGCAGTTCTTC. This codes for CASSLGTSGSYNEQFF.

In nucleotides, the CDR3 is TGCGCCAGCAGCTGGGGCTTCCGGGACAGGGTGACGAACACTGAAGCTTTCTTT. The encoded protein is CASSWGFRDRVTNTEAFF. The chain has TRBV5-1 and TRBJ1-1, with 9 bases lining up with TRBD1. The CDR3 spans 18 residues. J gave up 1 base and V 3 bases, and 13 bases lay outside the gene matches. Germline V CDR1 and CDR2: SGHRS, YFSETQ.

The CDR3 DNA sequence: TGTGCCAGCAGCTTGGACGGGACCGGGGAGCTGTTTTTT. Translating gives CASSLDGTGELFF. The chain links TRBV5-4 to TRBJ2-2; no definite D call. CDR3 size: 13 residues. CDR1 and CDR2 (germline): SGHNT, YYREEE (reference sequence). Trimming stripped 0 bases from V and 5 bases from J, with 5 bases between.

The chain links TRBV28 to TRBJ1-2; D perhaps matches TRBD1 (5 bases). CDR1 and CDR2 from the germline V gene are MDHEN and SYDVKM. V lost 4 bases and J lost 4, with 10 bases in between. The CDR3 covers 13 residues. The DNA of the CDR3 is TGTGCCAGCAGTTGGGGCAGCGTCTATGGCTACACCTTC. Amino acid sequence: CASSWGSVYGYTF.

This clone has more than one count but fewer than ten. This chain connects TRBV2 to TRBJ1-2; D not resolved. This CDR3 is 13 amino acids long. V was pared by 4 bases and J by 2 bases, with 8 bases between. Germline CDR1 SNHLY, CDR2 FYNNEI. In DNA, the CDR3 is TGTGCCAGCAGTGCAAACACAAACTATGGCTACACCTTC. Translated: CASSANTNYGYTF.

J is TRBJ2-5 and V is TRBV5-6, with 9 bases matching TRBD1. CDR3 length equals 15 residues. Unmatched junction bases numbered 6, after V lost 4 bases and J lost 2 bases. CDR1 and CDR2 (germline): SGHDT, YYEEEE. The chain's CDR3 is CASSVAGQGQETQYF. The CDR3 DNA reads TGTGCCAGCAGCGTTGCGGGACAGGGTCAAGAGACCCAGTACTTC.

About this clone: One junction end disagrees with the germline gene, perhaps due to a read error. J is TRBJ1-3 and V is TRBV7-9; D gene uncertain. Germline CDR1 is SEHNR and CDR2 is FQNEAQ (reference sequence). The CDR3 runs 13 residues. This CDR3 reads CSSSLVQRNTIYF. The CDR3 nucleotides are TGTTCCAGCAGCTTAGTACAGAGAAACACCATATATTTT.

The chain has TRBV27 and TRBJ2-7; TRBD2 matches at 8 bases. The CDR3 contains 14 residues. The ends lost 7 bases at V and 2 bases at J; junction bases unmatched: 7. Germline lookup yields CDR1 MNHEY and CDR2 SMNVEV (reference sequence). In DNA, the CDR3 is TGTGCCAGCAAAGGGGTAGCGGGGACCTACGAGCAGTACTTC. Translated, it gives CASKGVAGTYEQYF.

This rearrangement joins TRBV7-9 to TRBJ2-7; 8 bases are shared with TRBD1. From germline, CDR1 is SEHNR and CDR2 FQNEAQ (reference sequence). CDR3 length: 16 amino acids. The V segment lost 6 bases and the J segment 4 bases; nucleotides outside the gene matches: 14. CDR3 bases: TGTGCCAGCAGACCTTCCGGCCCAGGGGGCGAGTACGAGCAGTACTTC. Amino acid sequence: CASRPSGPGGEYEQYF.

In DNA, the CDR3 is TGTGCCAGCAGCGAACAGGGGAGCTCTGGAAACACCATATATTTT. Translation gives CASSEQGSSGNTIYF. The chain combines TRBV6-5 with TRBJ1-3; TRBD1 matches at 7 bases. J lost 0 bases, V lost 6 bases, and 5 bases had no gene match. Per the germline V gene, CDR1 is MNHEY and CDR2 is SVGAGI. The CDR3 is made up of 15 amino acids.

The chain carries TRBV4-3 and TRBJ2-7; 7 nucleotides match TRBD1. There are 14 residues in the CDR3. The germline V gene has CDR1 LGHNA and CDR2 YSLEER. Losses at the gene ends were 3 bases for V and 1 base for J; bases not matched to a gene: 3. The CDR3: CASSQDRISYEQYF. The DNA of the CDR3 is TGCGCCAGCAGCCAGGACAGGATTTCCTACGAGCAGTACTTC.

The chain employs TRBV4-1 and TRBJ1-4; D call uncertain. This CDR3 has 15 residues. The germline CDR1 and CDR2 sequences are MGHRA and YSYEKL. V lost 1 base and J lost 8, with 14 bases in between. DNA of the CDR3: TGCGCCAGCAGCCAAGTCTCCGGGGTTGGAGAAAAACTGTTTTTT. It translates to CASSQVSGVGEKLFF.

The rearrangement links TRBV28 to TRBJ2-7; perhaps TRBD1 as D (7 bases). The CDR3 length is 16 residues. Germline V lookup: CDR1 MDHEN, CDR2 SYDVKM. With 7 bases removed from V and 2 bases from J, the gap between germline ends came to 21 bases. In DNA form, the CDR3 reads TGTGCCAGCACCCTCCCCGGCCAGGGGGGTACCTACGAGCAGTACTTC. This sequence encodes CASTLPGQGGTYEQYF.

The V and J genes are TRBV5-6 and TRBJ2-5, with 12 nucleotides matching TRBD2. Germline CDR1 SGHDT, CDR2 YYEEEE. The V gene end was trimmed by 2 bases and the J gene end by 5 bases; junction bases not matched to a gene: 1. The CDR3 spans 14 residues. CDR3 residues: CASSFGLAGETQYF. CDR3 DNA sequence: TGTGCCAGCAGCTTCGGACTAGCGGGGGAGACCCAGTACTTC.

The V and J genes are TRBV6-6 and TRBJ1-6, with D unresolved. Deletions cut 2 bases from V and 5 bases from J, with 10 bases between. This CDR3 has 15 residues. CDR1 and CDR2 from the germline V gene are MNHNY and SVGAGI (reference sequence). The CDR3 DNA follows: TGTGCCAGCAGTTACGGAGAGGAGGATAATTCACCCCTCCACTTT. Residues: CASSYGEEDNSPLHF.

This clone was seen only a few times. The V and J genes are TRBV9 and TRBJ2-1, with D possibly being TRBD2 (6 bases). Trimming removed 0 bases from V and 7 bases from J, with 14 bases in between. The CDR3 is 15 residues long. Germline values: CDR1 SGDLS, CDR2 YYNGEE. The chain's CDR3 is CASSVGGGPGNEQFF. As DNA, the CDR3 is TGTGCCAGCAGCGTAGGCGGAGGGCCGGGGAATGAGCAGTTCTTC. The full variable domain, its missing parts supplied by reference TRBV9 and TRBJ2-1, is DSGVTQTPKHLITATGQRVTLRCSPRSGDLSVYWYQQSLDQGLQFLIQYYNGEERAKGNILERFSAQQFPDLHSELNLSSLELGDSALYFCASSVGGGPGNEQFFGPGTRLTVL.

This clone was picked up one time. This sequence joins TRBV19 and TRBJ1-5, with D tentatively TRBD1 (5 bases). Germline values: CDR1 LNHDA, CDR2 SQIVND (reference sequence). The CDR3 has 16 amino acids. V was cut by 7 bases and J by 2 bases, with 18 bases left in between. The CDR3 sequence: CASTPGFKGGNQPQHF. The DNA of the CDR3 is TGTGCCAGTACCCCCGGGTTTAAAGGGGGCAATCAGCCCCAGCATTTT.

This sequence joins TRBV27 and TRBJ2-1; 12 bases map to TRBD2. The germline V gene encodes CDR1 MNHEY and CDR2 SMNVEV (reference sequence). V shed 5 bases and J 9 bases; nucleotides not matched to a gene: 11. CDR3 length: 16 amino acids. CDR3: CASSRLTSGSLGEQFF. The CDR3 DNA reads as TGTGCCAGCAGTCGCCTGACTAGCGGGAGTTTGGGTGAGCAGTTCTTC.

The chain has TRBV9 and TRBJ1-3; tentatively, D is TRBD1 (5 bases). Germline assignment: CDR1 SGDLS and CDR2 YYNGEE. The CDR3 runs to 15 residues. The ends were cut back, 8 bases at V and 2 bases at J, with 17 bases in the middle. The chain's CDR3 is CASGGDPFPGNTIYF. CDR3 in DNA: TGTGCCAGTGGGGGGGACCCCTTCCCTGGAAACACCATATATTTT.